This TCR beta chain was sequenced during a study of vaccination and CD4 T cells after COVID-19. Study details: Four females and six males made up the convalescents, with two Hispanic. Post-vaccination specimens were collected at a median of roughly 65 days following dose two (range 14 to 241). Points from the study as a whole: With convalescent patients, a median about 86% of reactive clones emerged solely after vaccination.

A word on this clonotype: What it binds is unknown.

TCRdb called the PCR reads again in MiXCR, with one record for every CDR3 protein. The sample records around 28,000 distinct CDR3 sequences, 51% being singletons. Time point described: late sampling 161 to 241 days after vaccination in a few convalescent patients. The germline V gene has CDR1 GTSNPN and CDR2 SVGIG (reference sequence). V lost 7 bases to trimming and J lost 4 bases, with 18 bases between them. The CDR3 spans 14 residues. The sequence derives from a human donor who had recovered from COVID-19. Specimen: CD4+ T cells from blood, collected about 7 months after SARS-CoV-2 vaccination. V is TRBV30 and J is TRBJ2-3; tentatively, D is TRBD1 (6 bases). Here the CDR3 reads CAYCRGLSADTQYF. The CDR3 bases are TGTGCCTACTGTAGGGGGTTATCTGCAGATACGCAGTATTTT.